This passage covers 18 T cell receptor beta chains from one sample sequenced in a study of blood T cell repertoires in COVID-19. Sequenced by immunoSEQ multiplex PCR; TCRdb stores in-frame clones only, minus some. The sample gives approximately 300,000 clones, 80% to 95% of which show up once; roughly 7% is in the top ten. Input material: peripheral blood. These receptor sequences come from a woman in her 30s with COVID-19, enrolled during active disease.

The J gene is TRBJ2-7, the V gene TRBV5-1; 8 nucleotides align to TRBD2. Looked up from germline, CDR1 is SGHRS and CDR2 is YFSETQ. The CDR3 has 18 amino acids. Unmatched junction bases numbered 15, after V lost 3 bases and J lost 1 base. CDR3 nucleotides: TGCGCCAGCAGCTCCACCCTGGGGAGAGCGGGAGATTCCTACGAGCAGTACTTC. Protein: CASSSTLGRAGDSYEQYF.

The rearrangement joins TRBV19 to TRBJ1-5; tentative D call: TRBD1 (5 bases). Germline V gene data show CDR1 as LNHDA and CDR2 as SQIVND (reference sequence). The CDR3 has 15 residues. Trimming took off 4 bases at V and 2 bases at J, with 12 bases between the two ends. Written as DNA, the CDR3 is TGTGCCAGTAGTAGTCCGGGACTTGGCAATCAGCCCCAGCATTTT. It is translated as CASSSPGLGNQPQHF.

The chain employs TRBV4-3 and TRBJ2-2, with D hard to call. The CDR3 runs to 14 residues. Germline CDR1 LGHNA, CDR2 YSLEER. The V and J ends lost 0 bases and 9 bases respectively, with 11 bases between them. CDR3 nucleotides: TGCGCCAGCAGCCAAGATCTTATTGGCTGGGAGCTGTTTTTT. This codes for CASSQDLIGWELFF.

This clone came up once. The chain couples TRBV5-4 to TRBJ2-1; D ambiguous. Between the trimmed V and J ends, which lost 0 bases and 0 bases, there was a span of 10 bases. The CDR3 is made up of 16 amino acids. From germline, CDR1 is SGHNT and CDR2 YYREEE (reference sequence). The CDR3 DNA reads TGTGCCAGCAGCTTGGGACTCCTTAGCTCCTACAATGAGCAGTTCTTC. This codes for CASSLGLLSSYNEQFF.

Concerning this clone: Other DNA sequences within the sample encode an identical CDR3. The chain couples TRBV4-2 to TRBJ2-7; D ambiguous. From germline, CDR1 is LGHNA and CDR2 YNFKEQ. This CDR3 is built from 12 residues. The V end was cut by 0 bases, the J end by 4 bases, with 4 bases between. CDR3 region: CASSQDRYEQYF. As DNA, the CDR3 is TGTGCCAGCAGCCAAGATCGGTACGAGCAGTACTTC.

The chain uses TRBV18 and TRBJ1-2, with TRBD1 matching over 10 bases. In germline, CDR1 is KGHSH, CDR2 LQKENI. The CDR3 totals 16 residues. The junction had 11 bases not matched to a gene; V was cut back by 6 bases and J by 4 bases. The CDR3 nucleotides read TGTGCCAGCTCCCCCGGGACAGGGGAGGTTGGCTATGGCTACACCTTC. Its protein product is CASSPGTGEVGYGYTF.

This CDR3 is CASSPGTSGSYNEQFF. Here the CDR3 DNA reads TGTGCCAGCAGCCCCGGGACTAGCGGGAGTTACAATGAGCAGTTCTTC. V gene TRBV13 combines with J gene TRBJ2-1, with TRBD2 identical over 14 bases. The J segment lost 4 bases and the V segment lost 5 bases, leaving 4 bases of the junction unmatched. The CDR3 length is 16 residues. Germline V CDR1 and CDR2: PRHDT, FYEKMQ (reference sequence).

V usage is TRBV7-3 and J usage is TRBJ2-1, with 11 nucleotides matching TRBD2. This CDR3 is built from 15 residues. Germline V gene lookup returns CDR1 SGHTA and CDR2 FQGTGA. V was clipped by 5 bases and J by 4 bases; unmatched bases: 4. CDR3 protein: CASSTLAGAYNEQFF. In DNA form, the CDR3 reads TGTGCCAGCAGCACACTAGCGGGAGCTTACAATGAGCAGTTCTTC.

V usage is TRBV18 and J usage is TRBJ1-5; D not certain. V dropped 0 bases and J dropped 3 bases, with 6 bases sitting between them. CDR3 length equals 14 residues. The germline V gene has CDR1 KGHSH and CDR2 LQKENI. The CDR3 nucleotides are TGTGCCAGCTCACCACCTGGCCCCAATCAGCCCCAGCATTTT. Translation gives CASSPPGPNQPQHF.

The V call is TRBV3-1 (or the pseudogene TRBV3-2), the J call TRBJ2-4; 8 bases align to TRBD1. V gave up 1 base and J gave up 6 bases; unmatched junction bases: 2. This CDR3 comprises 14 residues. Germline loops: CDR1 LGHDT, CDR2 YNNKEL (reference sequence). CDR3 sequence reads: CASSQGDRGNIQYF. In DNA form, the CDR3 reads TGTGCCAGCAGCCAAGGCGACAGGGGAAACATTCAGTACTTC.

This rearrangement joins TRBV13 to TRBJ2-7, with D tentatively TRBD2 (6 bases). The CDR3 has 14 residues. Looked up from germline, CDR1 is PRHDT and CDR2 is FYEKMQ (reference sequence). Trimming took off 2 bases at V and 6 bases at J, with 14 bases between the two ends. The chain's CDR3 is CASSLPLAIGEQYF. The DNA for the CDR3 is TGTGCCAGCAGCTTACCGCTAGCGATTGGCGAGCAGTACTTC. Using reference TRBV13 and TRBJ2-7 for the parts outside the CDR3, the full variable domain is AAGVIQSPRHLIKEKRETATLKCYPIPRHDTVYWYQQGPGQDPQFLISFYEKMQSDKGSIPDRFSAQQFSDYHSELNMSSLELGDSALYFCASSLPLAIGEQYFGPGTRLTVT.

The CDR3 region has the DNA TGTGCCAGCAGCCCGACGGGAGGCGGAGGGAGCACAGATACGCAGTATTTT. It is translated as CASSPTGGGGSTDTQYF. V usage is TRBV7-3 and J usage is TRBJ2-3; 7 positions match TRBD2. V gave up 5 bases and J gave up 0 bases; unmatched junction bases: 11. Germline lookup yields CDR1 SGHTA and CDR2 FQGTGA. The CDR3 extends over 17 amino acids. The full variable domain, in which reference TRBV7-3 and TRBJ2-3 provide the parts outside the CDR3, is GAGVSQTPSNKVTEKGKYVELRCDPISGHTALYWYRQSLGQGPEFLIYFQGTGAADDSGLPNDRFFAVRPEGSVSTLKIQRTERGDSAVYLCASSPTGGGGSTDTQYFGPGTRLTVL.

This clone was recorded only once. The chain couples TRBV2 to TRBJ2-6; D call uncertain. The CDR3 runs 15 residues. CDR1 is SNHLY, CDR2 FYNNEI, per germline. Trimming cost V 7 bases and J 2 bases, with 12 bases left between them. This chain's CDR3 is CASTESEAGANVLTF. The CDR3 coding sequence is TGTGCCAGCACTGAGTCAGAGGCTGGGGCCAACGTCCTGACTTTC. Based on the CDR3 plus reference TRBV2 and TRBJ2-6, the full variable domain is EPEVTQTPSHQVTQMGQEVILRCVPISNHLYFYWYRQILGQKVEFLVSFYNNEISEKSEIFDDQFSVERPDGSNFTLKIRSTKLEDSAMYFCASTESEAGANVLTFGAGSRLTVL.

CDR3 sequence: CASSLWSLAGSTDTQYF. As DNA, the CDR3 is TGTGCCAGCAGTTTATGGTCGCTAGCGGGGAGCACAGATACGCAGTATTTT. The rearrangement joins TRBV28 to TRBJ2-3; TRBD2 matches at 9 bases. After removal of 0 bases from V and 0 bases from J, the junction contained 4 bases not matched to a gene. The germline V gene has CDR1 MDHEN and CDR2 SYDVKM. The length of the CDR3 is 17 residues.

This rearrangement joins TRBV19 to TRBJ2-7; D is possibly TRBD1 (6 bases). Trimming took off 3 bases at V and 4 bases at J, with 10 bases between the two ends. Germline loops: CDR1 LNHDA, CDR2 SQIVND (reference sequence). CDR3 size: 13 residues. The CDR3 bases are TGTGCCAGTAGTATCGGACAGCCTTACGAGCAGTACTTC. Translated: CASSIGQPYEQYF.

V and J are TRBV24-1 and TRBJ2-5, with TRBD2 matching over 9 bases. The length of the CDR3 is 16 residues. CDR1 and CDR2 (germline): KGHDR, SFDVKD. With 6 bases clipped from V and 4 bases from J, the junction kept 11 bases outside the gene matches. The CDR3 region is CATSTINPAGGETQYF. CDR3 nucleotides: TGTGCCACCAGTACTATTAATCCAGCGGGAGGAGAGACCCAGTACTTC.

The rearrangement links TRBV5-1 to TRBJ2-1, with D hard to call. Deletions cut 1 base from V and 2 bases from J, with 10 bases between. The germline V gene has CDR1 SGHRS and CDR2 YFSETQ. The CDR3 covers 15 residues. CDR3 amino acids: CASSLFSPAYNEQFF. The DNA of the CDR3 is TGCGCCAGCAGCTTGTTCTCCCCCGCCTACAATGAGCAGTTCTTC.

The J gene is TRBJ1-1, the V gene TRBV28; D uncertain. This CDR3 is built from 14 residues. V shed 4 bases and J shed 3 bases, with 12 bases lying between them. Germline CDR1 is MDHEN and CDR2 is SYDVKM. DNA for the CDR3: TGTGCCAGCAGTTCATTCGCGGGGTACACTGAAGCTTTCTTT. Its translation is CASSSFAGYTEAFF.